These 10 T cell receptor beta chains share one sample of origin, sequenced in a study of technical replicates of blood from a handful of donors. Data came from immunoSEQ multiplex PCR; TCRdb stores just in-frame clones and leaves some out. In the table there are some 13,000 clones, almost 95% of which are singletons. The specimen sequenced was PBMCs. The receptors stem from a human donor in good health.

The gene calls are TRBV27 and TRBJ2-3; 7 bases agree with TRBD1. This CDR3 contains 12 residues. Germline CDR1 reads MNHEY; CDR2 reads SMNVEV (reference sequence). V shed 8 bases and J 4 bases; nucleotides not matched to a gene: 3. CDR3 residues: CASRQGSDTQYF. For the CDR3, the DNA is TGTGCCAGCCGACAGGGATCAGATACGCAGTATTTT.

The gene calls are TRBV30 and TRBJ2-7; a weak D match, TRBD1 (6 bases). With 6 bases removed from V and 3 bases from J, the gap between germline ends came to 15 bases. Germline assignment: CDR1 GTSNPN and CDR2 SVGIG (reference sequence). The CDR3 is 13 residues long. Here the CDR3 reads CACPGTLDYEQYF. CDR3 sequence (DNA): TGTGCCTGCCCCGGGACACTTGACTACGAGCAGTACTTC. Using reference TRBV30 and TRBJ2-7 for the parts outside the CDR3, the full variable domain is SQTIHQWPATLVQPVGSPLSLECTVEGTSNPNLYWYRQAAGRGLQLLFYSVGIGQISSEVPQNLSASRPQDRQFILSSKKLLLSDSGFYLCACPGTLDYEQYFGPGTRLTVT.

The gene calls are TRBV18 and TRBJ2-7; D is ambiguous. The germline V and J ends were trimmed by 2 bases and 3 bases, with 8 bases remaining between them. CDR3 size: 13 residues. Germline V gene data show CDR1 as KGHSH and CDR2 as LQKENI. DNA for the CDR3: TGTGCCAGCTCACCAGAGGAGTACTACGAGCAGTACTTC. Amino acids: CASSPEEYYEQYF.

The gene calls are TRBV6-5 and TRBJ2-7; 10 positions match TRBD2. This CDR3 comprises 15 residues. Trimming removed 6 bases from V and 0 bases from J; junction bases left unmatched: 5. Germline V lookup: CDR1 MNHEY, CDR2 SVGAGI. CDR3 residues: CASSASGSFSYEQYF. CDR3 DNA sequence: TGTGCCAGCAGCGCTAGCGGGAGCTTCTCCTACGAGCAGTACTTC.

V usage is TRBV25-1 and J usage is TRBJ2-7; 11 nucleotides match TRBD1. In germline, CDR1 is MGHDK, CDR2 SYGVNS. Trimming at V came to 1 base and at J to 7 bases, leaving 9 bases not matched to a gene. This CDR3 has 16 amino acids. This chain's CDR3 is CASSESGQGAGYEQYF. CDR3 nucleotides: TGTGCCAGCAGTGAATCTGGACAGGGGGCTGGGTATGAGCAGTACTTC.

This rearrangement joins TRBV7-2 to TRBJ2-2; 9 bases line up with TRBD1. The length of the CDR3 is 15 residues. In germline, CDR1 is SGHTA, CDR2 FQGNSA. Germline trimming cut 6 bases from V and 1 base from J; bases unmatched to any gene: 3. CDR3 DNA: TGTGCCAGCAGACTGGGACAGGGGAACACCGGGGAGCTGTTTTTT. As protein: CASRLGQGNTGELFF.

The genes are TRBV5-3 and TRBJ1-5; D is uncertain. TRBV5-3 counts as an open reading frame of uncertain function. Trimming took off 1 base at V and 11 bases at J, with 16 bases between the two ends. CDR3 length: 14 amino acids. CDR3 sequence: CARSLTEAGTAQHF. The CDR3 DNA reads TGTGCCAGAAGCTTGACCGAGGCGGGCACGGCCCAGCATTTT.

In DNA form, the CDR3 reads TGTGCCAGCAGTGAACCGGAAGGACTAGCGGGAGGGCCTATCTCCTACGAGCAGTACTTC. Translating it yields CASSEPEGLAGGPISYEQYF. This rearrangement joins TRBV2 to TRBJ2-7; TRBD2 matches at 15 bases. This CDR3 is 20 amino acids long. Looked up from germline, CDR1 is SNHLY and CDR2 is FYNNEI. J gave up 0 bases and V 2 bases, and 11 bases lay outside the gene matches.

CDR3 residues: CASSFTGGETQYF. The CDR3 nucleotides are TGTGCCAGCAGTTTCACGGGAGGGGAGACCCAGTACTTC. The chain joins TRBV6-5 to TRBJ2-5; 8 bases align to TRBD2. Germline CDR1 and CDR2: MNHEY and SVGAGI. The J segment lost 5 bases and the V segment lost 4 bases, leaving 3 bases of the junction unmatched. The CDR3 is 13 residues long.

The CDR3 is CAWSNPRQGGNEKLFF. CDR3 sequence (DNA): TGTGCCTGGAGTAACCCCCGACAGGGTGGGAATGAAAAACTGTTTTTT. This sequence joins TRBV30 and TRBJ1-4; 7 nucleotides line up with TRBD1. CDR1 and CDR2 from the germline V gene are GTSNPN and SVGIG (reference sequence). Losses at the gene ends were 2 bases for V and 5 bases for J; bases not matched to a gene: 11. CDR3 length: 16 amino acids.